This T cell receptor (beta chain) was profiled in a study of long-term antiretroviral therapy in people with HIV (dated by TCRdb to 2022 to 2024). A note on the overall study: The earliest samples were collected roughly a decade before the 2015 WHO recommendation for immediate ART, at a time when ART was usually postponed until CD4 counts fell. Whether ART initiation and durable HIV suppression were associated with changes in peripheral blood TRB repertoire composition and diversity was tested in a retrospective serial study. A total of 192 cryopreserved PBMC samples were contributed to the cohort by 30 adults with confirmed HIV infection, with samples collected serially over a mean of around 6 years (range 1-12). Test extractions of a monoclonal T-cell line alongside 33 polyclonal samples showed no cross-contamination during QIAcube processing. Among the approximately 27 participants with HIV, about a dozen were female.

General conclusions and limits of the study: HIV repertoires had narrower CDR3 length ranges than controls, and the network structure suggested an antigen-experienced repertoire that shifted only slightly toward naive after ART. Owing to limited PBMC availability, only the TCR beta chain was sequenced, without alpha chain pairing. The samples span the years 2004 to 2017, and the ART regimens used at that time may not be as effective as current regimens. At every time point, the repertoire was dominated by expanded TRB clones first identified before ART initiation, although this dominance fluctuated and, in many PLHIV, declined after ART. Inferences about post-ART repertoire changes were limited because no data were available on ART adherence, viral resistance or therapy changes. ART initiation was associated with a significant increase in TRB diversity, but diversity stayed significantly below transplant donor controls even after long-term ART. Unsorted PBMC were profiled instead of sorted CD4+ and CD8+ T cells because pre-ART samples had limited cell numbers.

The immunoSEQ hsTCRB v3.0 assay was used at survey level resolution for TRB variable region sequencing. TRB sequencing targeted a depth of roughly 35,000-55,000 T-cell genomes per sample. Pooled TRB libraries were sequenced on an Illumina MiSeq with a v3 150-cycle kit. The original pipeline was this. Repertoire analysis ran in R within a reproducible Nextflow workflow covering QC, data transformation and analysis. Custom analyses were implemented in LymphoSeq2, an R package for AIRR-Seq data exploration. A handful of samples that produced fewer than 5000 total TRB sequences were removed, so under 200 HIV repertoires were analyzed. Of the 188 retained HIV repertoires, almost 60 were collected before and around 130 after ART initiation. Repertoires were downsampled to 5000 TRB nucleotide sequences, with summary statistics averaged over 100 downsampling iterations. TRB sequences were retained for analysis only if CDR3 regions of at least seven amino acids were present. Two measures captured diversity: a Shannon entropy-derived clonality score and the Gini coefficient. Repertoire networks linked the top 5000 CDR3 amino acid sequences whenever two sequences differed by an edit distance of one. For TRB CDR3 amino acid sequences, GLIPH2 was used to predict antigen specificity groups and MHC restriction. CDR3 amino acid sequences were matched against VDJdb and McPAS-TCR to flag known CMV, EBV, HIV or tissue antigen associations. Pre-ART, post-ART and control groups were compared with Wilcoxon signed-rank tests and Holm-Bonferroni correction. Imported from immuneACCESS, the table was reduced by TCRdb to in-frame sequences with V and J called. These copies leave out some clones; in studies compared against another copy, an unresolved V gene accounts for under half, and the cause of the remainder is not known. That table furnishes V, J and clone size, whereas the DNA furnished D and trimming. The sample table shows about 20,000 clones, and about four fifths are seen once. The top ten constitute roughly a tenth of the sample.

Based on the germline V gene, the CDR1 and CDR2 sequences are SGHTA and FQGNSA. From the cysteine up to the phenylalanine, the CDR3 has a length of 12 residues. Just the 36-base CDR3 DNA is kept, in frame starting at base 1. Trimming removed 5 bases from V and 5 bases from J, leaving 9 bases between the germline ends. To be included, a participant needed at least one PBMC sample from before ART initiation plus at least two post-ART samples. Every participant with HIV received treatment in the United States of America. Before DNA extraction, cryopreserved samples of roughly 1-11 million PBMC were thawed and then washed. At the time of the earliest PBMC sample for each participant with HIV, ages ranged from roughly 23 to 60 years. PBMC samples from each participant spanned 1-4 timepoints before ART initiation and 2-8 timepoints after ART initiation, with a median of 7 samples. For every participant, serial HIV viral load, CD4+ T-cell count, ART history and demographic data were obtained. Using a Qiagen kit on a QIAcube, genomic DNA was extracted from unsorted PBMC, with samples processed in batches of 12.

As regards this clone: Its antigen specificity is not known. No base-level quality is on record; no much larger clone is a single base apart.

The specimen comprised unsorted PBMCs, sampled 2.4 years after starting antiretroviral therapy. The chain couples TRBV7-2 to TRBJ2-5; the D gene is not confidently resolved. The clonotype originates from a man between 40 and 49 years old with HIV. The CDR3 region reads CASSPERETQYF. The sequenced DNA is TGTGCCAGCAGCCCCGAGAGGGAGACCCAGTACTTC.